The source of this TCR beta chain is a study of blood T cell repertoires in COVID-19. On the study more broadly: Samples of COVID-19 (acute and convalescent) were obtained from the United States, Italy and Spain. The cDNA or gDNA used as material had been derived from T cells, B-cell-depleted T cells, or PBMCs.

The CDR3 extends over 17 amino acids. Germline CDR1 and CDR2: MGHRA and YSYEKL. Trimming shortened V by 1 base and J by 3 bases, and 16 bases separated the two germline ends. In the original processing: Amplification from reference gene primers served as the basis for estimated nucleated cell counts. Profiling relied on immunoSEQ multiplex PCR, and the TCRdb table lists in-frame clones only, not all of them. D and trimming come from the DNA, and the V and J calls and clone size come from that table. The top ten hold about 3.5% of the sample, which has 61,000 or so clones, around 81% seen once. This chain uses TRBV4-1 with TRBJ1-3, with D unclear. The sequence was obtained from a woman of 80 years or more with acute or convalescent COVID-19. Sequencing was performed on peripheral blood. The CDR3 loop reads CASSQGGVVGSGNTIYF. Written as DNA, the CDR3 is TGCGCCAGCAGCCAAGGTGGGGTGGTTGGGAGTGGAAACACCATATATTTT.